The clone carrying this TCR beta chain counts as medium-sized. Antigen unknown. These data are taken from a study of vaccination and CD4 T cells after COVID-19. Regarding the study as a whole: Post-vaccination reactive clonotypes (median 38) did not differ significantly from post-infection (approximately 20).

V lost 0 bases to trimming and J lost 10 bases, with 13 bases between them. The germline V gene has CDR1 DFQATT and CDR2 SNEGSKA (reference sequence). The CDR3 has 13 residues. Scientists ran DNA taken from cultured CD4+ T cells through the Oncomine TCR Beta short-read assay for sequencing. Cultured CD4+ T cells yielded the extracted genomic DNA. TCRdb re-called the PCR reads through MiXCR, storing one row per CDR3 protein. In the table there are roughly 6,800 distinct CDR3 sequences, roughly 33% of which are singletons. Treatment in this sample: approximately nine-day PBMC culture with coronavirus spike peptide pools or control peptides (ViraFEST assay). Gathered ahead of the COVID-19 pandemic (2011-2018) were the CD4+ T cells of the unexposed donor.

This receptor was identified in a human donor in good health. The sequenced sample consisted of CD4+ T cells from blood, cultured in vitro. The V gene is TRBV20-1, the J gene TRBJ1-5; no firm D call. The CDR3 loop reads CSAREASGYPQHF. CDR3 coding DNA: TGCAGTGCTAGAGAGGCATCTGGGTACCCCCAGCATTTT.